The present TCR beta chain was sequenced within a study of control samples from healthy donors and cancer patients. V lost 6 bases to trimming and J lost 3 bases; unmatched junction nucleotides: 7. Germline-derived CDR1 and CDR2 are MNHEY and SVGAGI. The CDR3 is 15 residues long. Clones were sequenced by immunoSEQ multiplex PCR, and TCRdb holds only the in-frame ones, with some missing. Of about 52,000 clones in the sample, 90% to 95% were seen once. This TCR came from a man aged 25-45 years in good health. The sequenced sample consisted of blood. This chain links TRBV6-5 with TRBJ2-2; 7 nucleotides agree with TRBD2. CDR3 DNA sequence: TGTGCCAGCAGCCAGAAAGCGGGGTACACCGGGGAGCTGTTTTTT. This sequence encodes CASSQKAGYTGELFF.